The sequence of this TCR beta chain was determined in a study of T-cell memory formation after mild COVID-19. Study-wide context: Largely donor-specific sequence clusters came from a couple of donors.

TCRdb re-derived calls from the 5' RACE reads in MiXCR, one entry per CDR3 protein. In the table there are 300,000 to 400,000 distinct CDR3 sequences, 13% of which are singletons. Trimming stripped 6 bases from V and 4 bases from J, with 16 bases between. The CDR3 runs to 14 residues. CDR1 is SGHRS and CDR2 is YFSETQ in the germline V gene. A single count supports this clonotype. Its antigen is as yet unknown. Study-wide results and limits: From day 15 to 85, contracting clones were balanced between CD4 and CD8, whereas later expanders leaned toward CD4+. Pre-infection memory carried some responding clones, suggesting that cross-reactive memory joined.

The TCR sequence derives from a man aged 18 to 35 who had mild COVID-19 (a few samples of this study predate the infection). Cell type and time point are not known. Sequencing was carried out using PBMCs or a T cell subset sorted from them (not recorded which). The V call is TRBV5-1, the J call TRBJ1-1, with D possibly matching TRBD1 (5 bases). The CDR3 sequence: CASTISSGVTEAFF. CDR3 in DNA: TGCGCCAGCACCATATCCTCGGGGGTCACTGAAGCTTTCTTT.